This entry features one TCR beta chain sequence. This clone's antigen is unknown. Base qualities are not recorded, but no much larger clone differs from it by a single base. These data originate in a study of blood T cell repertoires in COVID-19 (TCRdb year 2020). About the full investigation: Collaborator samples came from the United States, Italy and Spain and covered acute and convalescent phases of COVID-19. The material from the prospective study consisted of cDNA or gDNA derived from T cells, B-cell-depleted T cells, or PBMCs. Subjects who had been exposed to COVID-19, were actively infected with it, or had recovered from it provided the deeply sampled blood TCRbeta repertoires that made up the dataset. The repertoires were released in a freely available public database meant as a resource for research on the immune response to SARS-CoV-2. Samples were obtained from the ongoing ImmuneRACE study (first 160 participants) and from over a thousand subjects provided by 6 global collaborators. Sample metadata almost always included a de-identified subject ID, COVID-19 status, age in years and sex. HLA class I and class II types, where available, came from metadata supplied by the sample provider rather than from assay-based typing. Here is what the overall study found, with its caveats: The quantity of clinical and demographic metadata differed by source and by participant and was supplied without curation.

The collaborating institutions used their own protocols to collect whole blood in K2EDTA tubes. For TCRbeta analysis, collaborators shipped samples in one of three forms: frozen whole blood, isolated PBMCs, or DNA extracted from either of those sample types. The germline V gene provides CDR1 SNHLY and CDR2 FYNNEI. Clipping removes 6 bases from V and 7 bases from J, with 7 as the unmatched junction base count. The CDR3 runs 14 residues from the cysteine to the phenylalanine. Only the CDR3 portion is preserved as DNA: 42 bases, with reading frame beginning at the first base. TCRbeta CDR3 regions were amplified from genomic DNA by means of the immunoSEQ Assay, a bias-controlled multiplex PCR. For the original study's pipeline: The number of nucleated cells in each sample was estimated by amplification of reference gene primers within the assay. Sequence reads were collapsed and filtered to measure the absolute abundance of every unique TCRbeta CDR3 rearrangement. For each sample, productive Simpson clonality was calculated by taking the square root of Simpson's diversity index across productive rearrangements. TCRdb holds this immuneACCESS table with in-frame rearrangements only. Some clones are missing; in checked studies, unresolved V genes explain under half, and the rest has no known cause. That table is the source of V, J and clone size, and D and trimming were worked out from the DNA. Across this sample there are over 10,000 clones, with under 95% seen only once. The top ten constitute around 15% of the sample.

The V gene is TRBV2 and the J gene is TRBJ2-7; 12 central bases correspond to TRBD1. Sample: peripheral blood. The receptor comes from a human donor in a cohort sampled during active COVID-19. The sequenced DNA: TGTGCCAGCAGGACCGGGACAGGGGGCATTGAGCAGTACTTC. Its coded protein is CASRTGTGGIEQYF.